This T cell receptor (beta chain) came from a study of blood T cell repertoires in COVID-19. Across the study: Sources were T cells, B-cell-depleted T cells, or PBMCs; the material itself was cDNA or gDNA.

Assay: immunoSEQ multiplex PCR; the TCRdb copy retains only in-frame clones and omits some. The top ten hold roughly 10% of the sample, which has more than 300,000 clones, about 90% seen once. Enrollees, about 18 to 89 years old, lived in around 23 US areas. Researchers sorted participants into cohorts using their self-reported clinical history. The CDR3 loop spans 16 amino acids. CDR1 and CDR2 from the germline V gene are SEHNR and FQNEAQ (reference sequence). V gave up 3 bases and J gave up 4 bases, with 18 bases separating them. This TCR derives from a woman aged 25 to 39 who had recovered from COVID-19. Sequenced input: PBMCs or T cells enriched from blood (not recorded which). The chain has TRBV7-9 and TRBJ1-1, with a possible D match to TRBD1 (5 bases). CDR3 sequence reads: CASSLSGMRRGTEAFF. The CDR3 DNA reads TGTGCCAGCAGCTTGAGCGGGATGCGGAGGGGCACTGAAGCTTTCTTT. The variable domain in full, completed from reference TRBV7-9 and TRBJ1-1, reads DTGVSQNPRHKITKRGQNVTFRCDPISEHNRLYWYRQTLGQGPEFLTYFQNEAQLEKSRLLSDRFSAERPKGSFSTLEIQRTEQGDSAMYLCASSLSGMRRGTEAFFGQGTRLTVV.